This entry lists 29 T cell receptor beta chains sequenced from one sample in a study of radiation and T cells in renal cell carcinoma. Libraries were prepared by immunoSEQ multiplex PCR; TCRdb keeps only in-frame clonotypes and omits some of them. The sample shows around 140,000 clones, roughly 85% of them seen only once. Time point here: baseline pretreatment blood. The sample's treatment: 15 Gy SBRT to primary tumor, nephrectomy 4 weeks later. This specimen was blood, taken from a patient whose treatment included radiotherapy and nephrectomy. Receptors originate from a woman between 45 and 65 years old with renal cell carcinoma.

The genes are TRBV28 and TRBJ2-1; 8 bases are a match to TRBD2. With V trimmed by 10 bases and J by 10 bases, 9 bases remained unmatched. The V gene's germline CDR1 is MDHEN and CDR2 SYDVKM. The CDR3 spans 12 residues. CDR3 loop: CAIRTGGREQFF. The CDR3 bases are TGTGCCATCCGAACGGGGGGGCGGGAGCAGTTCTTC. Full variable domain (remainder filled in from reference TRBV28 and TRBJ2-1): DVKVTQSSRYLVKRTGEKVFLECVQDMDHENMFWYRQDPGLGLRLIYFSYDVKMKEKGDIPEGYSVSREKKERFSLILESASTNQTSMYLCAIRTGGREQFFGPGTRLTVL.

The rearrangement joins TRBV6-1 to TRBJ2-7; D call uncertain. In germline, CDR1 is MNHNS, CDR2 SASEGT. The germline V and J ends were trimmed by 10 bases and 0 bases, with 13 bases remaining between them. CDR3 length: 13 residues. In DNA form, the CDR3 reads TGTGCCAACCGACATGACCTCTCCTACGAGCAGTACTTC. Its translation: CANRHDLSYEQYF.

This sequence joins TRBV2 and TRBJ1-2, with 10 bases aligning to TRBD1. The J segment lost 8 bases and the V segment lost 7 bases, leaving 7 bases of the junction unmatched. The CDR3 extends over 13 amino acids. Germline CDR1 SNHLY, CDR2 FYNNEI. As DNA, the CDR3 is TGTGCCAGCACTAATGACAGGGGGCTCGGCTACACCTTC. It translates to CASTNDRGLGYTF.

The V call is TRBV5-6, the J call TRBJ1-2; no definite D call. Germline assignment: CDR1 SGHDT and CDR2 YYEEEE. The CDR3 sequence is 13 residues long. The V end lost 9 bases, the J end lost 2 bases, and 14 bases lay between the germline ends. The DNA of the CDR3 is TGTGCCACGAGACAAGAACAAAACTATGGCTACACCTTC. It translates to CATRQEQNYGYTF.

CDR3 in amino acids: CASSLEGLAGGGGELFF. CDR3 DNA sequence: TGTGCCAGCAGCTTAGAAGGGCTAGCGGGAGGTGGCGGGGAGCTGTTTTTT. The rearrangement joins TRBV7-2 to TRBJ2-2; 11 bases agree with TRBD2. This CDR3 has 17 amino acids. Germline CDR1 reads SGHTA; CDR2 reads FQGNSA. V lost 1 base to trimming and J lost 7 bases; unmatched junction nucleotides: 8.

This rearrangement joins TRBV5-1 to TRBJ2-2; TRBD1 agrees at 8 bases. Germline CDR1 and CDR2: SGHRS and YFSETQ. The V gene end was trimmed by 0 bases and the J gene end by 4 bases; junction bases not matched to a gene: 5. This CDR3 has 16 amino acids. The CDR3 reads CASSLVSGGFTGELFF. As DNA, the CDR3 is TGCGCCAGCAGCTTGGTGTCAGGGGGCTTCACCGGGGAGCTGTTTTTT. Complete variable domain (other parts from reference TRBV5-1 and TRBJ2-2): KAGVTQTPRYLIKTRGQQVTLSCSPISGHRSVSWYQQTPGQGLQFLFEYFSETQRNKGNFPGRFSGRQFSNSRSEMNVSTLELGDSALYLCASSLVSGGFTGELFFGEGSRLTVL.

Points on this clone: The same CDR3 can be traced to other DNA sequences in this sample. The chain joins TRBV5-1 to TRBJ2-1; D is possibly TRBD2 (5 bases). This CDR3 comprises 13 residues. Trimming took off 0 bases at V and 6 bases at J, with 7 bases between the two ends. The germline CDR1 and CDR2 sequences are SGHRS and YFSETQ. CDR3 coding DNA: TGCGCCAGCAGCTTGGGGCGGGTCAATGAGCAGTTCTTC. Translated: CASSLGRVNEQFF.

The genes are TRBV7-3 and TRBJ2-2, with 8 positions matching TRBD2. The CDR3 has 15 residues. Germline trimming cut 6 bases from V and 1 base from J; bases unmatched to any gene: 4. Germline lookup yields CDR1 SGHTA and CDR2 FQGTGA. The CDR3 region is CASSSGLENTGELFF. The CDR3 nucleotides read TGTGCCAGCAGTTCGGGACTAGAGAACACCGGGGAGCTGTTTTTT.

The chain joins TRBV5-1 to TRBJ2-2; D may be TRBD2 (6 bases). Germline values: CDR1 SGHRS, CDR2 YFSETQ. CDR3 size: 16 residues. Deletions cut 3 bases from V and 2 bases from J, with 14 bases between. CDR3 coding DNA: TGCGCCAGCAGCTACTCCCGGGAGCCAAACACCGGGGAGCTGTTTTTT. It yields the protein CASSYSREPNTGELFF.

The chain joins TRBV7-9 to TRBJ1-6, with 9 bases aligning to TRBD1. The CDR3 totals 16 residues. Looked up from germline, CDR1 is SEHNR and CDR2 is FQNEAQ (reference sequence). The V and J ends lost 5 bases and 5 bases, in that order; junction bases with no gene match: 7. CDR3 sequence (DNA): TGTGCCAGCAGCCTCTGGACAGGGGCGGATAATTCACCCCTCCACTTT. Translating it yields CASSLWTGADNSPLHF.

The CDR3 DNA reads TGCGCCAGCGGATGGACAGTTCAAGAGACCCAGTACTTC. Translating gives CASGWTVQETQYF. The chain is built from TRBV10-2 and TRBJ2-5; D possibly corresponds to TRBD1 (6 bases). Per the germline V gene, CDR1 is WSHSY and CDR2 is SAAADI. Trimming removed 8 bases at V and 2 bases at J, with 12 bases between. CDR3 length: 13 residues.

This chain joins TRBV6-5 and TRBJ1-2; D not certain. Germline assignment: CDR1 MNHEY and CDR2 SVGAGI. The CDR3 runs 13 residues. V was clipped by 6 bases and J by 3 bases, with 11 bases between them. This chain's CDR3 is CASSAGGHYGYTF. The CDR3 DNA follows: TGTGCCAGCAGCGCAGGAGGGCACTATGGCTACACCTTC.

The chain uses TRBV4-3 and TRBJ1-3, with D unresolved. V lost 1 base, J lost 0 bases, and 7 bases lay in between. The CDR3 extends over 15 amino acids. Germline V lookup: CDR1 LGHNA, CDR2 YSLEER. The CDR3 reads CASSQATVSGNTIYF. The CDR3 nucleotides read TGCGCCAGCAGCCAAGCCACAGTCTCTGGAAACACCATATATTTT.

The chain carries TRBV7-2 and TRBJ2-7; 9 nucleotides match TRBD1. This CDR3 is built from 15 residues. V shed 1 base, J shed 6 bases, and the junction held 7 bases outside the gene matches. Germline V gene sequence: CDR1 SGHTA, CDR2 FQGNSA. Here the CDR3 reads CASSLGSDRGTEQYF. CDR3 bases: TGTGCCAGCAGCTTAGGATCGGACAGGGGTACCGAGCAGTACTTC. Full variable domain (rest looked up from reference TRBV7-2 and TRBJ2-7): GAGVSQSPSNKVTEKGKDVELRCDPISGHTALYWYRQSLGQGLEFLIYFQGNSAPDKSGLPSDRFSAERTGGSVSTLTIQRTQQEDSAVYLCASSLGSDRGTEQYFGPGTRLTVT.

This chain joins TRBV9 and TRBJ1-1; D gene unclear. The CDR3 runs to 13 residues. Trimming removed 4 bases at V and 3 bases at J, with 10 bases between. The germline CDR1 and CDR2 sequences are SGDLS and YYNGEE. CDR3 loop: CASSSRVDTEAFF. As DNA, the CDR3 is TGTGCCAGCAGCTCTAGAGTGGACACTGAAGCTTTCTTT. The variable domain in full, completed from reference TRBV9 and TRBJ1-1, reads DSGVTQTPKHLITATGQRVTLRCSPRSGDLSVYWYQQSLDQGLQFLIQYYNGEERAKGNILERFSAQQFPDLHSELNLSSLELGDSALYFCASSSRVDTEAFFGQGTRLTVV.

V usage is TRBV2 and J usage is TRBJ2-7, with TRBD1 as a possible D gene (6 bases). Trimming took 6 bases from V and 2 from J, leaving 17 bases between them. The CDR3 is 15 residues long. Germline V gene sequence: CDR1 SNHLY, CDR2 FYNNEI. The CDR3 sequence is CASSVGQIRTYEQYF. The CDR3 DNA follows: TGTGCCAGCAGCGTTGGACAGATTAGGACCTACGAGCAGTACTTC.

The chain has TRBV7-2 and TRBJ1-5; D is ambiguous. V was clipped by 5 bases and J by 4 bases, with 9 bases between them. The CDR3 is 13 residues long. CDR1 SGHTA and CDR2 FQGNSA come from the germline V gene. The DNA for the CDR3 is TGTGCCAGCAGCGCTCAGGAGAATCAGCCCCAGCATTTT. Protein sequence: CASSAQENQPQHF.

The chain uses TRBV7-2 and TRBJ2-1, with a tentative D call TRBD2 (6 bases). Germline CDR1 and CDR2: SGHTA and FQGNSA. The V end lost 3 bases, the J end lost 9 bases, and 18 bases lay between the germline ends. This CDR3 is built from 15 residues. CDR3 loop: CASSFPGEKRAEQFF. Here the CDR3 DNA reads TGTGCCAGCAGCTTTCCGGGGGAGAAAAGGGCTGAGCAGTTCTTC. The whole variable domain, filled in from reference TRBV7-2 and TRBJ2-1, reads GAGVSQSPSNKVTEKGKDVELRCDPISGHTALYWYRQSLGQGLEFLIYFQGNSAPDKSGLPSDRFSAERTGGSVSTLTIQRTQQEDSAVYLCASSFPGEKRAEQFFGPGTRLTVL.

The chain has TRBV2 and TRBJ1-4; 8 nucleotides agree with TRBD1. Germline V gene sequence: CDR1 SNHLY, CDR2 FYNNEI. With V trimmed by 5 bases and J by 7 bases, 9 bases remained unmatched. This CDR3 is 15 amino acids long. This chain's CDR3 is CASSYQTGEGEKLFF. The CDR3 DNA follows: TGTGCCAGCAGTTACCAGACAGGGGAGGGTGAAAAACTGTTTTTT.

This clone was seen a single time. V is TRBV6-4 and J is TRBJ1-1, with D maybe TRBD1 (5 bases). V lost 4 bases to trimming and J lost 1 base, with 13 bases between them. Germline V gene data show CDR1 as MRHNA and CDR2 as SNTAGT. There are 15 residues in the CDR3. The CDR3 spells CASSAQPGQNTEAFF. CDR3 nucleotides: TGTGCCAGCAGTGCCCAGCCAGGGCAGAACACTGAAGCTTTCTTT.

This chain links TRBV10-3 with TRBJ2-3; D possibly corresponds to TRBD1 (6 bases). With 5 bases removed from V and 1 base from J, the gap between germline ends came to 19 bases. Looked up from germline, CDR1 is ENHRY and CDR2 is SYGVKD. This CDR3 is built from 17 residues. The CDR3 loop reads CAISKAGTPERTDTQYF. CDR3 DNA: TGTGCCATCAGTAAGGCCGGGACACCGGAACGCACAGATACGCAGTATTTT.

The chain uses TRBV19 and TRBJ1-5, with D perhaps matching TRBD1 (5 bases). V dropped 7 bases and J dropped 2 bases, with 15 bases sitting between them. CDR1 is LNHDA, CDR2 SQIVND, per germline (reference sequence). The CDR3 has 15 amino acids. Written as DNA, the CDR3 is TGTGCCAGTAATTGGGGTCAGGGCGGCAATCAGCCCCAGCATTTT. This gives the protein CASNWGQGGNQPQHF.

The CDR3 DNA is TGTGCCAGCGTGGTCCAAACGGGCGACACTGAAGCTTTCTTT. Its translation: CASVVQTGDTEAFF. This sequence joins TRBV2 and TRBJ1-1; D is unclear. Trimming took 8 bases from V and 3 from J, leaving 16 bases between them. Germline CDR1 SNHLY, CDR2 FYNNEI. CDR3 length: 14 amino acids.

J is TRBJ2-1 and V is TRBV30, with D tentatively TRBD1 (5 bases). Trimming left V 4 bases short and J 2 bases short, with 15 bases between. This CDR3 spans 15 amino acids. From germline, CDR1 is GTSNPN and CDR2 SVGIG (reference sequence). The CDR3 here is CAWIWIRGTYNEQFF. The CDR3 coding sequence is TGTGCCTGGATCTGGATAAGGGGAACCTACAATGAGCAGTTCTTC.

The J gene is TRBJ2-3, the V gene TRBV2; D uncertain. This CDR3 is 11 amino acids long. Germline CDR1 is SNHLY and CDR2 is FYNNEI. V lost 4 bases, J lost 6 bases, and 5 bases lay in between. The CDR3 sequence is CASSVLDTQYF. In DNA, the CDR3 is TGTGCCAGCAGTGTTCTCGATACGCAGTATTTT. The complete variable domain, with remaining parts taken from reference TRBV2 and TRBJ2-3, reads EPEVTQTPSHQVTQMGQEVILRCVPISNHLYFYWYRQILGQKVEFLVSFYNNEISEKSEIFDDQFSVERPDGSNFTLKIRSTKLEDSAMYFCASSVLDTQYFGPGTRLTVL.

J is TRBJ2-5 and V is TRBV7-9; 10 bases align to TRBD2. The junction had 6 bases not matched to a gene; V was cut back by 5 bases and J by 0 bases. CDR1 is SEHNR and CDR2 is FQNEAQ in the germline V gene (reference sequence). CDR3 length: 16 amino acids. CDR3 residues: CASSPTGLAYQETQYF. CDR3 sequence (DNA): TGTGCCAGCAGCCCTACGGGACTAGCGTACCAAGAGACCCAGTACTTC.

The V and J genes are TRBV6-9 and TRBJ1-5; TRBD1 might be the D (5 bases). The CDR3 totals 12 residues. Germline V CDR1 and CDR2: MNHGY, SVAAGI. Between the trimmed V and J ends, which lost 5 bases and 7 bases, there was a span of 9 bases. CDR3 amino acids: CASSPRGQPQHF. The CDR3 DNA reads TGTGCCAGCAGTCCTCGGGGGCAGCCCCAGCATTTT.

The chain combines TRBV6-1 with TRBJ1-2; possible D gene TRBD1, 6 bases. This CDR3 is 19 amino acids long. V was trimmed by 2 bases and J by 6 bases, leaving 28 bases between them. The germline V gene encodes CDR1 MNHNS and CDR2 SASEGT. The CDR3 here is CASSEQQGRRSRRAHGYTF. Written as DNA, the CDR3 is TGTGCCAGCAGTGAACAACAGGGCCGAAGAAGTCGTCGGGCTCATGGCTACACCTTC.

The rearrangement uses TRBV19 and TRBJ1-5, with 8 bases lining up with TRBD1. After removal of 4 bases from V and 0 bases from J, the junction contained 5 bases not matched to a gene. The length of the CDR3 is 16 residues. Germline V CDR1 and CDR2: LNHDA, SQIVND (reference sequence). CDR3 DNA sequence: TGTGCCAGTAGTAAGGGACAGGTCAATAGCAATCAGCCCCAGCATTTT. This sequence encodes CASSKGQVNSNQPQHF.